This TCR beta chain originates from a study of naive and memory T cell subsets. General observations from the study: Over 95% of naive TCR sequences appeared only once after error correction, unlike memory subsets. Naive and memory subsets had different power law exponents for TCR abundance. Naive repertoires, especially CD8, held a few larger clonotypes, possibly memory cells re-expressing CD45RA.

CD8 T cells were positively selected from what remained after CD4 positive selection. Two oligonucleotides, mixed equimolar, formed the beta constant-region primer covering TRBC1 and TRBC2. Ligated cDNA was amplified by four rounds of PCR with nested alpha and beta constant-region primers and SP2. An oligonucleotide with the SP2 primer and a 12-nucleotide UMI was ligated to the cDNA 3' end. Each CDR3 protein is one row after TCRdb ran MiXCR on the UMI-ligation and nested PCR reads. Of 85,000 to 130,000 distinct CDR3 sequences in the sample, 14% were seen once. This clonotype was counted between two and nine times. The target antigen is unknown. Sequenced input: naive CD8+ T cells from blood. The receptor was derived from a human donor in good health.

CDR3: CASSQETQSLYEQYF. The CDR3 nucleotides read TGTGCCAGCAGCCAAGAAACCCAGAGCCTCTACGAGCAGTACTTC. The rearrangement links TRBV4-2 to TRBJ2-7, with D unresolved. The CDR3 sequence is 15 residues long. Looked up from germline, CDR1 is LGHNA and CDR2 is YNFKEQ. Trimming removed 0 bases at V and 3 bases at J, with 12 bases between.